The TCR beta chain under discussion was sequenced for a study of brain T cells in children with intractable seizures. Study-wide results and caveats: Clones missing pre-surgery may reflect undersampling of that blood sample. Among the top 50 brain clones were public and private clonotypes. Only CDR3 sequence similarity suggested viral specificity, without known HCMV serostatus.

With respect to this clone: The antigen is unknown.

The germline V and J ends were trimmed by 2 bases and 1 base, with 8 bases remaining between them. The CDR3 length is 14 residues. The germline V gene encodes CDR1 SGHAT and CDR2 FQNNGV. TCRdb's table, derived via immunoSEQ multiplex PCR, lists solely in-frame clones and lacks some. The data contain about 9,000 clones, 69% of them seen just once; the ten biggest clones take up more than 15%. Surgery cases with the highest brain T cell transcript signatures were chosen for sequencing. Patients received at least one anti-epileptic drug before surgery. The input for sequencing was resected brain tissue, taken at surgery. The TCR originated in a girl aged 2-10 years with tuberous sclerosis and intractable seizures. J is TRBJ1-2 and V is TRBV11-2; D is uncertain. DNA for the CDR3: TGTGCCAGCAGCTTATCCCGGGATAACTATGGCTACACCTTC. Its protein product is CASSLSRDNYGYTF. The variable domain in full, completed from reference TRBV11-2 and TRBJ1-2, reads EAGVAQSPRYKIIEKRQSVAFWCNPISGHATLYWYQQILGQGPKLLIQFQNNGVVDDSQLPKDRFSAERLKGVDSTLKIQPAKLEDSAVYLCASSLSRDNYGYTFGSGTRLTVV.